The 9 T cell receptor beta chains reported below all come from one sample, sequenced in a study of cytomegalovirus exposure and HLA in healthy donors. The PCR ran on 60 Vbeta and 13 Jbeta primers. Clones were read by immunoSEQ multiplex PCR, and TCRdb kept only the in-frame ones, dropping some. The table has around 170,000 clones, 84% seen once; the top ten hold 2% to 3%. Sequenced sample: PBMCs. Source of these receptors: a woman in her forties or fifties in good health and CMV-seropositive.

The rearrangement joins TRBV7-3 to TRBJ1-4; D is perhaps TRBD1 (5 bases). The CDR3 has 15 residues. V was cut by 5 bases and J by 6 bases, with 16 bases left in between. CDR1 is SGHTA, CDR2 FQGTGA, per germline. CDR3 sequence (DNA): TGTGCCAGCAGCCCGGGGGGGGGAAGGGATGAAAAACTGTTTTTT. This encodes CASSPGGGRDEKLFF.

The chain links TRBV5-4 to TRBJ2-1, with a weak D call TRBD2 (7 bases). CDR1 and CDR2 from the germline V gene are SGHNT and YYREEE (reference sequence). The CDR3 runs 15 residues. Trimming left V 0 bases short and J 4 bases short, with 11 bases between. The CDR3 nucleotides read TGTGCCAGCAGCTTGGGGCGGGGGCCATACAATGAGCAGTTCTTC. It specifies CASSLGRGPYNEQFF.

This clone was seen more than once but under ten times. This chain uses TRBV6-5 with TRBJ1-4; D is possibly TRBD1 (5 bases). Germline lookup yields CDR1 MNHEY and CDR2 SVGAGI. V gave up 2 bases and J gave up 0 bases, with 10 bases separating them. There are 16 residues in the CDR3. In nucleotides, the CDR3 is TGTGCCAGCAGTTACGGGGGGTCTGCAACTAATGAAAAACTGTTTTTT. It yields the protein CASSYGGSATNEKLFF.

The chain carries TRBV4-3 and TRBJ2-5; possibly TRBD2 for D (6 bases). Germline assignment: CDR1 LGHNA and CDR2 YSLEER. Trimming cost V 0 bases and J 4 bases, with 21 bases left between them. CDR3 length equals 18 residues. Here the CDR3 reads CASSQDSRLGGVTETQYF. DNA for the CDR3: TGCGCCAGCAGCCAAGACTCTAGGTTAGGCGGGGTCACAGAGACCCAGTACTTC.

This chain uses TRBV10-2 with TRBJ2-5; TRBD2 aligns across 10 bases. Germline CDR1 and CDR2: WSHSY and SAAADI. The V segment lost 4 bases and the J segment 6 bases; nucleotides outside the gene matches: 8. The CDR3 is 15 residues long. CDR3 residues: CASSGPAGGPKTQYF. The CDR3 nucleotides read TGCGCCAGCAGTGGCCCAGCGGGGGGGCCGAAGACCCAGTACTTC.

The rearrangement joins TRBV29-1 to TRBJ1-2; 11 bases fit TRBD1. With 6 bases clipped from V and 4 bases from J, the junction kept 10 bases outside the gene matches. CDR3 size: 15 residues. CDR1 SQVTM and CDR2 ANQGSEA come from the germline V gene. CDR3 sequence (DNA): TGCAGCGTCGTTACCGGACAGGGGGCCACCTATGGCTACACCTTC. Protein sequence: CSVVTGQGATYGYTF.

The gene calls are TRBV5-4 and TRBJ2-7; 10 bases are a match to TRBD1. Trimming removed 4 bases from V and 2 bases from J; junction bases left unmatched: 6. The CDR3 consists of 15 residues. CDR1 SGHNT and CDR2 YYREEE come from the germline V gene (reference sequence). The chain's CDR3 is CASSLGTGATYEQYF. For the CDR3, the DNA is TGTGCCAGCAGCCTAGGGACAGGGGCGACCTACGAGCAGTACTTC.

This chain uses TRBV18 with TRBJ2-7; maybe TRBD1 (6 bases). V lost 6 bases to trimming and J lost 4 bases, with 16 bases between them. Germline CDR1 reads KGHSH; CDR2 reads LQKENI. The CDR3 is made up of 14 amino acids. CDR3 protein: CASSFGQLTYEQYF. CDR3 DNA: TGTGCCAGCTCCTTTGGACAGTTAACGTACGAGCAGTACTTC.

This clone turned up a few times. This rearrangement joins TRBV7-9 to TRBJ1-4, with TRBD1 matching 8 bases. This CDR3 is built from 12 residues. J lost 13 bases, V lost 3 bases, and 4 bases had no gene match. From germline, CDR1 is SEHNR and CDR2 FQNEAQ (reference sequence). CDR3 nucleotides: TGTGCCAGCAGCTTGGGTACAGGGGGACTGTTTTTT. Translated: CASSLGTGGLFF.